Each of the 27 T cell receptor beta chains below was sequenced from the same sample in a study of technical replicates of blood from a few donors. Sequenced by immunoSEQ multiplex PCR; TCRdb stores in-frame clones only, minus some. The data show more than 75,000 clones, about 86% seen once. The material sequenced was PBMCs. Every receptor here comes from a human donor in good health. Some clones in this sample may be carry-over from other donors' samples.

The CDR3 sequence is CASSQDRGLGYEQYF. The CDR3 DNA sequence: TGCGCCAGCAGCCAAGATCGGGGTCTTGGCTACGAGCAGTACTTC. This chain links TRBV4-3 with TRBJ2-7, with a tentative D call TRBD2 (5 bases). V was clipped by 0 bases and J by 3 bases, with 12 bases between them. Per germline, CDR1 LGHNA and CDR2 YSLEER. The CDR3 loop spans 15 amino acids.

This chain links TRBV9 with TRBJ1-2, with 7 bases identical to TRBD1. J lost 2 bases, V lost 0 bases, and 7 bases had no gene match. This CDR3 has 16 residues. The germline gives CDR1 SGDLS, CDR2 YYNGEE. The DNA for the CDR3 is TGTGCCAGCAGCGTAGGAAGTTCAGGGGGAAACTATGGCTACACCTTC. It translates to CASSVGSSGGNYGYTF.

This chain connects TRBV9 to TRBJ2-7, with TRBD2 matching 7 bases. The junction had 10 bases not matched to a gene; V was cut back by 0 bases and J by 7 bases. This CDR3 spans 15 amino acids. The germline gives CDR1 SGDLS, CDR2 YYNGEE. This CDR3 is CASSVASGGPFEQYF. CDR3 DNA sequence: TGTGCCAGCAGCGTAGCATCGGGGGGACCCTTTGAGCAGTACTTC.

The V call is TRBV5-4, the J call TRBJ2-3, with D possibly TRBD2 on 7 matching bases. V was clipped by 4 bases and J by 4 bases, with 22 bases between them. Germline lookup yields CDR1 SGHNT and CDR2 YYREEE (reference sequence). CDR3 size: 17 residues. The CDR3 reads CASSLAGGGLLADTQYF. The DNA for the CDR3 is TGTGCCAGCAGCCTGGCGGGCGGGGGCCTCTTGGCAGATACGCAGTATTTT.

This sequence joins TRBV7-3 and TRBJ2-2; no clear D. Germline assignment: CDR1 SGHTA and CDR2 FQGTGA. Trimming took 5 bases from V and 1 from J, leaving 5 bases between them. This CDR3 comprises 13 residues. CDR3 region: CASSPGNTGELFF. The CDR3 DNA is TGTGCCAGCAGCCCCGGGAACACCGGGGAGCTGTTTTTT.

The table lists this clone with a count of one. This chain links TRBV9 with TRBJ2-3; 7 nucleotides line up with TRBD2. The CDR3 has 14 residues. Germline V gives CDR1 SGDLS, CDR2 YYNGEE. Germline trimming cut 0 bases from V and 6 bases from J; bases unmatched to any gene: 4. The CDR3 region has the DNA TGTGCCAGCAGCGTAGAGGGAGGGGTGGATACGCAGTATTTT. It codes for CASSVEGGVDTQYF.

The rearrangement uses TRBV4-1 and TRBJ1-4, with 7 nucleotides matching TRBD1. The CDR3 spans 19 residues. CDR1 and CDR2 (germline): MGHRA, YSYEKL. Trimming cost V 1 base and J 2 bases; bases outside gene matches: 13. The CDR3 protein is CASSQGPPPGGSTNEKLFF. The CDR3, as DNA: TGCGCCAGCAGCCAAGGGCCCCCTCCAGGGGGTAGTACTAATGAAAAACTGTTTTTT.

This chain links TRBV6-5 with TRBJ1-2; D gene uncertain. V lost 2 bases to trimming and J lost 0 bases, with 10 bases between them. In germline, CDR1 is MNHEY, CDR2 SVGAGI. CDR3 length: 15 residues. CDR3 in DNA: TGTGCCAGCAGTTACACTTCCCGAGCTAACTATGGCTACACCTTC. It codes for CASSYTSRANYGYTF.

The CDR3 nucleotides are TGTGCCAGCAGTGAATTCCCCGGAGTGAGCTACGAGCAGTACTTC. It specifies CASSEFPGVSYEQYF. This chain uses TRBV6-1 with TRBJ2-5, with unresolved D. TRBJ2-7 matches the DNA end more closely, so the J call is doubtful. The CDR3 totals 15 residues. Germline values: CDR1 MNHNS, CDR2 SASEGT.

The chain carries TRBV7-2 and TRBJ2-7; 9 bases line up with TRBD2. Germline CDR1 SGHTA, CDR2 FQGNSA. The CDR3 length is 15 residues. J was trimmed by 2 bases and V by 1 base; bases with no gene match: 3. CDR3 nucleotides: TGTGCCAGCAGCTTAGGTCTAGCGGGAACCTACGAGCAGTACTTC. Amino acid sequence: CASSLGLAGTYEQYF.

V and J are TRBV4-3 and TRBJ2-1, with 10 bases aligning to TRBD2. Germline lookup yields CDR1 LGHNA and CDR2 YSLEER. The length of the CDR3 is 15 residues. The V and J ends lost 5 bases and 9 bases, in that order; junction bases with no gene match: 10. The CDR3 nucleotides read TGCGCCAGCAGCTCTCGGACTAGCGGAGTGCTTGAGCAGTTCTTC. Its translation is CASSSRTSGVLEQFF.

The chain couples TRBV7-2 to TRBJ2-5, with 7 bases identical to TRBD2. The CDR3 totals 17 residues. Germline-derived CDR1 and CDR2 are SGHTA and FQGNSA. The ends lost 1 base at V and 1 base at J; junction bases unmatched: 9. The CDR3 DNA sequence: TGTGCCAGCAGCTTAGGGGGGGGGACGGGGCCCCAAGAGACCCAGTACTTC. Its translation: CASSLGGGTGPQETQYF.

The CDR3 here is CASSSGRIVDTQYF. CDR3 in DNA: TGTGCCAGCAGTTCCGGGAGGATTGTAGATACGCAGTATTTT. The chain employs TRBV28 and TRBJ2-3; the match to TRBD2 covers 7 bases. This CDR3 is 14 amino acids long. Germline loops: CDR1 MDHEN, CDR2 SYDVKM. The V segment lost 4 bases and the J segment 5 bases; nucleotides outside the gene matches: 6.

The chain recombines TRBV29-1 with TRBJ2-5; TRBD1 might be the D (5 bases). Germline CDR1 reads SQVTM; CDR2 reads ANQGSEA. Between the trimmed V and J ends, which lost 3 bases and 3 bases, there was a span of 11 bases. The CDR3 runs 13 residues. CDR3 sequence (DNA): TGCAGCGTTGATGTGGGGCGCGAAGAGACCCAGTACTTC. It encodes CSVDVGREETQYF.

V is TRBV6-1 and J is TRBJ1-1, with D perhaps TRBD1 (6 bases). Germline assignment: CDR1 MNHNS and CDR2 SASEGT. V was trimmed by 6 bases and J by 2 bases, leaving 10 bases between them. The CDR3 runs to 13 residues. The CDR3 DNA is TGTGCCAGCAGCAGGGGTTCCAACACTGAAGCTTTCTTT. Amino acids: CASSRGSNTEAFF.

The chain employs TRBV6-4 and TRBJ1-1; D remains ambiguous. V lost 6 bases and J 4 bases, leaving 18 bases between the germline ends. The germline V gene encodes CDR1 MRHNA and CDR2 SNTAGT. This CDR3 comprises 15 residues. The CDR3: CASRRARVSGTEAFF. CDR3 nucleotides: TGTGCCAGCAGACGAGCAAGGGTAAGCGGCACTGAAGCTTTCTTT.

In its sample, this clone was seen a few times. The rearrangement uses TRBV4-3 and TRBJ2-3; the D is unclear. Trimming removed 1 base at V and 4 bases at J, with 15 bases between. The CDR3 consists of 16 residues. CDR1 and CDR2 from the germline V gene are LGHNA and YSLEER. CDR3 sequence: CASSQAEALVPDTQYF. The DNA of the CDR3 is TGCGCCAGCAGCCAAGCCGAGGCCTTGGTTCCAGATACGCAGTATTTT.

The chain employs TRBV19 and TRBJ2-5; 8 nucleotides align to TRBD2. CDR1 is LNHDA and CDR2 is SQIVND in the germline V gene (reference sequence). This CDR3 has 15 amino acids. V was pared by 3 bases and J by 0 bases, with 3 bases of the junction left unmatched. This CDR3 reads CASSMGGGYQETQYF. CDR3 in DNA: TGTGCCAGTAGTATGGGCGGGGGGTACCAAGAGACCCAGTACTTC.

V usage is TRBV19 and J usage is TRBJ1-2; no reliable D call. Germline CDR1 LNHDA, CDR2 SQIVND (reference sequence). This CDR3 spans 16 amino acids. V lost 3 bases and J 5 bases, leaving 19 bases between the germline ends. The CDR3 nucleotides are TGTGCCAGTAGTATTGAAGGCTGGCGAGAGGTTTATGGCTACACCTTC. Protein: CASSIEGWREVYGYTF.

This clone has a single count. V usage is TRBV7-2 and J usage is TRBJ2-7; 9 nucleotides line up with TRBD2. From germline, CDR1 is SGHTA and CDR2 FQGNSA. The trim removed 4 bases at V and 1 base at J, leaving 8 bases unmatched. This CDR3 is 16 amino acids long. The CDR3 is CASSSPTSGLSYEQYF. CDR3 nucleotides: TGTGCCAGCAGCTCCCCGACTAGCGGATTATCCTACGAGCAGTACTTC.

The rearrangement links TRBV15 to TRBJ1-1; perhaps TRBD1 as D (5 bases). V was shortened by 8 bases and J by 1 base, with 11 bases between the two germline ends. The length of the CDR3 is 13 residues. Germline loops: CDR1 LNHNV, CDR2 YYDKDF (reference sequence). CDR3 loop: CATGGVSNTEAFF. The CDR3 bases are TGTGCCACCGGAGGGGTGTCGAACACTGAAGCTTTCTTT.

The V call is TRBV2, the J call TRBJ1-2; 10 bases are a match to TRBD1. From germline, CDR1 is SNHLY and CDR2 FYNNEI. The CDR3 runs 14 residues. The J segment lost 7 bases and the V segment lost 8 bases, leaving 10 bases of the junction unmatched. CDR3 DNA sequence: TGTGCCAGCCACGTCGACAGGGGGCCCGGTGGCTACACCTTC. As protein: CASHVDRGPGGYTF.

The genes are TRBV10-2 and TRBJ2-2; D might be TRBD2 (6 bases). Germline CDR1 is WSHSY and CDR2 is SAAADI. V was trimmed by 6 bases and J by 0 bases, leaving 14 bases between them. CDR3 length: 16 residues. DNA for the CDR3: TGCGCCAGCAGGGGGGTAGCGGTCGCGAACACCGGGGAGCTGTTTTTT. Protein product: CASRGVAVANTGELFF.

The chain links TRBV7-3 to TRBJ2-1; 8 nucleotides line up with TRBD2. V trimming: 1 base; J trimming: 11 bases; junction bases outside the gene matches: 10. Germline-derived CDR1 and CDR2 are SGHTA and FQGTGA. There are 15 residues in the CDR3. The CDR3 reads CASSLISGGDGKQFF. For the CDR3, the DNA is TGTGCCAGCAGCTTAATTTCCGGGGGGGACGGAAAGCAGTTCTTC.

J is TRBJ1-1 and V is TRBV7-8; TRBD1 is a possible D gene (6 bases). There are 18 residues in the CDR3. CDR1 SGHVS and CDR2 FQNEAQ come from the germline V gene. V dropped 5 bases and J dropped 0 bases, with 22 bases sitting between them. CDR3 protein: CASSPNGRQGQMNTEAFF. For the CDR3, the DNA is TGTGCCAGCAGCCCCAACGGGCGGCAGGGGCAGATGAACACTGAAGCTTTCTTT.

This sequence joins TRBV6-1 and TRBJ2-7, with TRBD2 as a possible D gene (6 bases). Trimming shortened V by 7 bases and J by 4 bases, and 17 bases separated the two germline ends. CDR3 length equals 14 residues. CDR1 MNHNS and CDR2 SASEGT come from the germline V gene. The CDR3 nucleotides are TGTGCCAGCAAACAGACGGGACTCGGATACGAGCAGTACTTC. It codes for CASKQTGLGYEQYF.

This sequence joins TRBV11-1 and TRBJ2-1; a possible D gene is TRBD2 (6 bases). V was pared by 4 bases and J by 4 bases, with 8 bases between. The V gene's germline CDR1 is SGHAT and CDR2 FQDESV (reference sequence). The CDR3 consists of 13 residues. The CDR3 nucleotides are TGTGCCAGCAGCTCCGGGACTTACAATGAGCAGTTCTTC. Its translation is CASSSGTYNEQFF.